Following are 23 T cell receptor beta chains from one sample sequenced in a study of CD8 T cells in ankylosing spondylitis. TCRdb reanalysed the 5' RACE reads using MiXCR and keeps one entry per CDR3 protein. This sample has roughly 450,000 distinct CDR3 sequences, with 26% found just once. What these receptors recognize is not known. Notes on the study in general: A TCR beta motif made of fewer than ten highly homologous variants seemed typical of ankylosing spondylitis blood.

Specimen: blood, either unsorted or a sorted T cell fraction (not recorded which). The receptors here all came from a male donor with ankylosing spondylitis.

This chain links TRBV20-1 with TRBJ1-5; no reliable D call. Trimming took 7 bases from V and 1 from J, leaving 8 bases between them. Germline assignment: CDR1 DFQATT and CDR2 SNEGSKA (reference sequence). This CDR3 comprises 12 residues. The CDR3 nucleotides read TGCAGTGGAGGGATGAGCAATCAGCCCCAGCATTTT. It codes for CSGGMSNQPQHF.

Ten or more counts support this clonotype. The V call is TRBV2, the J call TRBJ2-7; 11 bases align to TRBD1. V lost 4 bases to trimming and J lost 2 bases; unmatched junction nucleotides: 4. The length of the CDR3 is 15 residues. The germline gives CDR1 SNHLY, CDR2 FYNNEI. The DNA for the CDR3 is TGTGCCAGCAGTGGAGGGGGACAGGGGGCCTACGAGCAGTACGTC. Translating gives CASSGGGQGAYEQYV.

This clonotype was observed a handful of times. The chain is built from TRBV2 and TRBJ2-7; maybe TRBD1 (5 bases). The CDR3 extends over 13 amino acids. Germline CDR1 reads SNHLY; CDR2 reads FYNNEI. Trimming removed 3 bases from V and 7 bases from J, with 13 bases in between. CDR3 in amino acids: CASSDIGVDEQYV. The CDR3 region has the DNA TGTGCCAGCAGTGATATAGGGGTGGATGAGCAGTACGTC.

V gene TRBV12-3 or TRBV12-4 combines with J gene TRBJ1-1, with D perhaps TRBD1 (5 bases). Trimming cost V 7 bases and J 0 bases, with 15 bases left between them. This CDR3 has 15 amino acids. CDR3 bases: TGTGCCAGCAAACCGAGACAGAGTATGAACACTGAAGCTTTCTTT. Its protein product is CASKPRQSMNTEAFF.

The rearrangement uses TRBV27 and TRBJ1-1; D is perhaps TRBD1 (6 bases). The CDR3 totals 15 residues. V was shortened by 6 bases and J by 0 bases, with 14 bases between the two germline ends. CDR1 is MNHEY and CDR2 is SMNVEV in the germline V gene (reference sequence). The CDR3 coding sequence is TGTGCCAGCAGCGGCGGCCGGGACATGAACACTGAAGCTTTCTTT. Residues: CASSGGRDMNTEAFF.

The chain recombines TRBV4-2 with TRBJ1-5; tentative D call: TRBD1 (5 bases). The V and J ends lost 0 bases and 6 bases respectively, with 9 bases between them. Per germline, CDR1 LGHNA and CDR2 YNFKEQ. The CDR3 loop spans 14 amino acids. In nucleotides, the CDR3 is TGTGCCAGCAGCCAAGACCAGGGAGGTCAGCCCCAGCATTTT. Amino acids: CASSQDQGGQPQHF.

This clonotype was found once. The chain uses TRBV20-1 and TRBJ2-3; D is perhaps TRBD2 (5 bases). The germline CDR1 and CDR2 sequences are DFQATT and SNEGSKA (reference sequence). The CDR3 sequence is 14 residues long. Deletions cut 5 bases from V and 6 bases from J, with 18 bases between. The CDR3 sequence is CSAAVVGVLDTQYF. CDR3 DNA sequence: TGCAGTGCTGCGGTAGTGGGAGTCCTGGATACGCAGTATTTT.

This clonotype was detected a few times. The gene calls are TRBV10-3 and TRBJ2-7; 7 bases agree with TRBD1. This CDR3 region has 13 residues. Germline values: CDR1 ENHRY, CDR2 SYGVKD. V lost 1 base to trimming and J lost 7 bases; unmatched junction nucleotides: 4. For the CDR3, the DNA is TGTGCCATCAGTGAGTTTGTACAGGGGGAGCAGTACTTC. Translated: CAISEFVQGEQYF.

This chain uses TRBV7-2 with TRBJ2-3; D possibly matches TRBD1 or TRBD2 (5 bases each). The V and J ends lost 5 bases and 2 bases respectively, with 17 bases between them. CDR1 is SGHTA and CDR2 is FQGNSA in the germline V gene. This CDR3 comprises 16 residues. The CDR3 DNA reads TGTGCCAGCAGCCCGCAGGGACCTGTTGTCACAGATACGCAGTATTTT. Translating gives CASSPQGPVVTDTQYF.

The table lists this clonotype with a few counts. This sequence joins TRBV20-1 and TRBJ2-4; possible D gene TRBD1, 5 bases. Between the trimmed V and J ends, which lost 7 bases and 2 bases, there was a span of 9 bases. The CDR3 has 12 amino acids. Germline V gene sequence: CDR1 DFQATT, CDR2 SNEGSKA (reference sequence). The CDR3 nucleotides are TGCAGTGTGACAGATCCCAAAAACATTCAGTACTTC. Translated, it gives CSVTDPKNIQYF.

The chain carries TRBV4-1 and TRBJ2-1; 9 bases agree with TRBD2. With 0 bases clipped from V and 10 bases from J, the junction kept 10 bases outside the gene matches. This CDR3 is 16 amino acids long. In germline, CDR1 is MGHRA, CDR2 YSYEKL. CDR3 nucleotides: TGCGCCAGCAGCCAAGACCCTAGCGGGGTTCTTAGGGAGCAGTTCTTC. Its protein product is CASSQDPSGVLREQFF.

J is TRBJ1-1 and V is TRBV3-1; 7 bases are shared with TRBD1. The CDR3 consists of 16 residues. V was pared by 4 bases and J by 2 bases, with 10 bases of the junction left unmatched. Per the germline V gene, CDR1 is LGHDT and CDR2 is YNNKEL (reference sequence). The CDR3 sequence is CASSPRAGGDNTEAFF. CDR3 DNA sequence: TGTGCCAGCAGCCCCCGGGCAGGGGGAGATAACACTGAAGCTTTCTTT.

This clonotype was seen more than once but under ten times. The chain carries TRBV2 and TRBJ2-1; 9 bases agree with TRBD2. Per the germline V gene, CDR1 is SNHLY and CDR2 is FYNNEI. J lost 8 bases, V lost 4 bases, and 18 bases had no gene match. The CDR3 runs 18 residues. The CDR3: CASSAGLAGRGAKDEQFF. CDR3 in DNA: TGTGCCAGCAGTGCGGGACTAGCAGGGCGAGGGGCGAAAGATGAGCAGTTCTTC.

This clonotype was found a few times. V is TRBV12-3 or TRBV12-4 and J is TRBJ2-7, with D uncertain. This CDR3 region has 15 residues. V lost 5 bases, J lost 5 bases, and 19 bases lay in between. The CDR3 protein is CASSSPGPPVHEQYF. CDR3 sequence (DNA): TGTGCCAGCAGTAGCCCGGGTCCCCCGGTACACGAGCAGTACTTC.

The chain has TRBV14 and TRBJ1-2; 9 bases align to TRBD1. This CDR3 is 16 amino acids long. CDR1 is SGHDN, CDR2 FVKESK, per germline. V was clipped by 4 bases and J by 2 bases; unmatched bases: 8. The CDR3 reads CASSPRPGQGNYGYTF. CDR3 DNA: TGTGCCAGCAGCCCCCGGCCCGGACAGGGGAACTATGGCTACACCTTC.

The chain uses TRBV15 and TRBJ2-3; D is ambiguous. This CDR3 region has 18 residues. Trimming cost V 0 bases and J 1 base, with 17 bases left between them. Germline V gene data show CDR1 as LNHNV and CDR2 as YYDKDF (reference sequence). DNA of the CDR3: TGTGCCACCAGCAGAGATCGACGACGGCTCCAGGGCACAGATACGCAGTATTTT. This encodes CATSRDRRRLQGTDTQYF. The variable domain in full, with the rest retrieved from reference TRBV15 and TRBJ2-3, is DAMVIQNPRYQVTQFGKPVTLSCSQTLNHNVMYWYQQKSSQAPKLLFHYYDKDFNNEADTPDNFQSRRPNTSFCFLDIRSPGLGDTAMYLCATSRDRRRLQGTDTQYFGPGTRLTVL.

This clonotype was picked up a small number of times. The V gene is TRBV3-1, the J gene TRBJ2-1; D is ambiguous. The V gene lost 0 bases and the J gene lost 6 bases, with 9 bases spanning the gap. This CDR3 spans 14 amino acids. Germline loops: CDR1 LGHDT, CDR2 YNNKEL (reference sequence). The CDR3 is CASSQDPSSNEQFF. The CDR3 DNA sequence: TGTGCCAGCAGCCAAGACCCGAGTAGCAATGAGCAGTTCTTC.

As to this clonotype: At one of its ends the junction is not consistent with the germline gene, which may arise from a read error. In DNA form, the CDR3 reads TGTGCCAGCAGCTTAGGGGGACTCTGGAGCTCTGGAAACACCATATATTTT. Residues: CASSLGGLWSSGNTIYF. This chain uses TRBV12-3 or TRBV12-4 with TRBJ1-3; TRBD1 might be the D (6 bases). CDR3 size: 17 residues.

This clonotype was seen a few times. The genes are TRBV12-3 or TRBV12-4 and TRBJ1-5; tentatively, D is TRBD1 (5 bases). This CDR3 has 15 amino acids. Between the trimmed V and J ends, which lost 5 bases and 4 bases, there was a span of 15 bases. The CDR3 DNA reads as TGTGCCAGCAGTCCCTCGGGGGTAGGGAATCAGCCCCAGCATTTT. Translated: CASSPSGVGNQPQHF.

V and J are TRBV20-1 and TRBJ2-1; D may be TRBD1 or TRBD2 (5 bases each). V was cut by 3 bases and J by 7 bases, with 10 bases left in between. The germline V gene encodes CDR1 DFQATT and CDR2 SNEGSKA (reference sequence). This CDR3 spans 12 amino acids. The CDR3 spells CSASRGTNEQFF. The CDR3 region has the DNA TGCAGTGCTAGTAGAGGGACGAATGAGCAGTTCTTC.

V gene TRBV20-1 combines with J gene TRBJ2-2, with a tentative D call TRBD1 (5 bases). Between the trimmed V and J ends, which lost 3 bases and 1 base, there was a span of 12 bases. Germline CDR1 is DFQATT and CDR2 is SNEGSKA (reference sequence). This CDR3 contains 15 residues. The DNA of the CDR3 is TGCAGTGCTAGCGGCCAGGGCGGGAACACCGGGGAGCTGTTTTTT. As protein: CSASGQGGNTGELFF.

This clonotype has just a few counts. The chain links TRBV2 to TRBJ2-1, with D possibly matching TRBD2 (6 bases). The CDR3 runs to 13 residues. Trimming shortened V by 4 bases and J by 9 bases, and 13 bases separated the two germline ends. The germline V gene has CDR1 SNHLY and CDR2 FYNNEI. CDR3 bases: TGTGCCAGCAGTGTCCGCGGGATTGGTGAGCAGTTCTTC. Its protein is CASSVRGIGEQFF.

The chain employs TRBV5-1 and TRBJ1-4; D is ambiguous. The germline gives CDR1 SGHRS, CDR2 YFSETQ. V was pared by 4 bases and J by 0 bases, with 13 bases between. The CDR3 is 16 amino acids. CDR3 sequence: CASSRGRAATNEKLFF. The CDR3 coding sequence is TGCGCCAGCAGCCGCGGACGGGCTGCAACTAATGAAAAACTGTTTTTT.